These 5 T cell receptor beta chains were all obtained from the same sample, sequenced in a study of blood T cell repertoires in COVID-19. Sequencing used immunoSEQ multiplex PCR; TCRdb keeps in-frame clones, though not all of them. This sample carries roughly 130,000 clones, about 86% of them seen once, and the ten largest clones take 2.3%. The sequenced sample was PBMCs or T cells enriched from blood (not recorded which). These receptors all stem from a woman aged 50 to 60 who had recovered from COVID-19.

This chain's CDR3 is CASSLSPGASYGYTF. The CDR3 nucleotides are TGTGCCAGCAGCTTATCGCCAGGGGCCTCCTATGGCTACACCTTC. This chain joins TRBV7-2 and TRBJ1-2, with D possibly TRBD1 on 6 matching bases. Trimming removed 2 bases at V and 4 bases at J, with 14 bases between. CDR3 size: 15 residues. The V gene's germline CDR1 is SGHTA and CDR2 FQGNSA.

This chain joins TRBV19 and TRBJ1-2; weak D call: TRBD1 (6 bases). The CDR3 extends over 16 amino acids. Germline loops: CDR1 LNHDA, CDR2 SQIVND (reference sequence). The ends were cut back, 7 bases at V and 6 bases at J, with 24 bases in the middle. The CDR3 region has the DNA TGTGCCAGTACTAGAAACTACAGGGTAGGGGAACATGGCTACACCTTC. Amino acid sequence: CASTRNYRVGEHGYTF.

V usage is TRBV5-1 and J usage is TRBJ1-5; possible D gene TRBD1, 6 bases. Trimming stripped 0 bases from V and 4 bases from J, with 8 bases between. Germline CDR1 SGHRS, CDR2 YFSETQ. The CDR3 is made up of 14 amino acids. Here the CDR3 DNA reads TGCGCCAGCAGCTTGGACAGGGAAAATCAGCCCCAGCATTTT. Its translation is CASSLDRENQPQHF.

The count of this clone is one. The DNA of the CDR3 is TGTGCCAGCTCACCACAGCCCACCCTTAGTGGAGATACGCAGTATTTT. Protein: CASSPQPTLSGDTQYF. The chain recombines TRBV18 with TRBJ2-3; D unclear. V shed 1 base and J shed 5 bases, with 16 bases lying between them. The CDR3 contains 16 residues. Germline-derived CDR1 and CDR2 are KGHSH and LQKENI.

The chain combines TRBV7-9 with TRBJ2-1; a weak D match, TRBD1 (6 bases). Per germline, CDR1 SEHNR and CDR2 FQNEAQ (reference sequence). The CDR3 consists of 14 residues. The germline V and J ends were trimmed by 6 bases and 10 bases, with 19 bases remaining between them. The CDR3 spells CASSITGPQGEQFF. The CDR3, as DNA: TGTGCCAGCAGTATAACCGGGCCCCAGGGGGAGCAGTTCTTC.